The clone carrying this TCR beta chain occurred a few times. Some clones are missing from TCRdb's copy, which holds only in-frame ones; the method was immunoSEQ multiplex PCR. This sample has roughly 410,000 clones, with around 95% found just once. The data derive from a study of shared T cell receptors in the human thymus. The germline V gene encodes CDR1 SQVTM and CDR2 ANQGSEA. The CDR3 is 15 residues long. Deletions cut 1 base from V and 2 bases from J, with 13 bases between. Sequencing used thymocytes. The V call is TRBV29-1, the J call TRBJ2-3; D not certain. This receptor was identified in a human donor. As DNA, the CDR3 is TGCAGCGTTGAAGTTGATTCACGTTCCACAGATACGCAGTATTTT. Protein sequence: CSVEVDSRSTDTQYF.